The clone carrying this TCR beta chain was detected many times. The diagnoses drew upon clinical symptoms, serum thyroxine and TRAb, thyroid ultrasound and orbital computed tomography. Amplification of TCR beta CDR3 regions was performed using RNA transcripts as template. Using the HTBI primer set, a first-round RT-PCR was run on the TCR CDR3. TCRdb recomputed calls from the multiplex PCR reads with MiXCR, one row per CDR3 protein. The top ten hold approximately 11% of the sample, which has about 380,000 distinct CDR3 sequences, about 15% seen once. These data belong to a study of T cells in Graves' hyperthyroidism and ophthalmopathy. The source material was blood. The sequence derives from a woman aged 55-70 years with Graves' hyperthyroidism.

The CDR3 protein is CASSPSSGSIAGELFF. The CDR3 nucleotides read TGTGCCAGCAGCCCCTCTAGCGGGAGTATTGCCGGGGAGCTGTTTTTT. V usage is TRBV3-1 and J usage is TRBJ2-2, with 10 positions matching TRBD2. V shed 4 bases, J shed 6 bases, and the junction held 8 bases outside the gene matches. CDR1 is LGHDT and CDR2 is YNNKEL in the germline V gene (reference sequence). The CDR3 extends over 16 amino acids. The variable domain in full, completed from reference TRBV3-1 and TRBJ2-2, reads DTAVSQTPKYLVTQMGNDKSIKCEQNLGHDTMYWYKQDSKKFLKIMFSYNNKELIINETVPNRFSPKSPDKAHLNLHINSLELGDSAVYFCASSPSSGSIAGELFFGEGSRLTVL.